The source of this T cell receptor (beta chain) is a study of glioma-infiltrating T cells. The CDR3 length is 14 residues. Trimming pared 5 bases from V and 6 bases from J, leaving 16 bases between. CDR1 LNHDA and CDR2 SQIVND come from the germline V gene (reference sequence). TCR alpha and beta CDR3 regions were amplified from RNA using iRepertoire nested multiplex PCR. One-step reverse transcription and amplification started from approximately 100-400 ng of tissue mRNA or PBMC total RNA. TCRdb re-called the multiplex PCR reads with MiXCR, one entry per CDR3 protein. The sample includes around 150,000 distinct CDR3 sequences, roughly two fifths of them seen just once. Study results and caveats: Non-neoplastic patients had below-expected tissue-blood divergence, while all gliomas exceeded expectation. Very few CDR3 sequences were shared between tissue and blood.

Details on this clonotype: Its specificity is unknown.

The receptor was isolated from a human donor with low-grade glioma or glioblastoma, undergoing nonglioma brain surgery, or in good health (not recorded which). The chain joins TRBV19 to TRBJ1-1, with D uncertain. The sequencing input was glioma tissue, nonneoplastic brain tissue, or PBMCs (not recorded which). CDR3 region: CASSLRTWEAEAFF. Written as DNA, the CDR3 is TGTGCCAGTAGTCTTAGGACGTGGGAAGCTGAAGCTTTCTTT.